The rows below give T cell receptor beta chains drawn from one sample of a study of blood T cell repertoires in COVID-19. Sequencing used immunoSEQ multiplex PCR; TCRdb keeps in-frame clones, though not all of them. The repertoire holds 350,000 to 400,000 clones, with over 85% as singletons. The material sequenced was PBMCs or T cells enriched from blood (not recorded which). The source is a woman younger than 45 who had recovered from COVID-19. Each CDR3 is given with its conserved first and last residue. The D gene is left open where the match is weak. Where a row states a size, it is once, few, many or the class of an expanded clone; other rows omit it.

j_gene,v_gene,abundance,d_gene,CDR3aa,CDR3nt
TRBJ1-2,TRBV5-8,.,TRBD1,CASSWDRVPNYGYTF,TGTGCCAGCAGCTGGGACAGGGTCCCTAACTATGGCTACACCTTC
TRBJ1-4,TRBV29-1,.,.,CSVAGSDEKLFF,TGCAGCGTTGCGGGATCGGATGAAAAACTGTTTTTT
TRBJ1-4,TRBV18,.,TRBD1,CASSPTGTEKLFF,TGTGCCAGCTCCCCGACAGGGACTGAAAAACTGTTTTTT
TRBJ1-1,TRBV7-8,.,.,CASSLAPRARTEAFF,TGTGCCAGCAGCTTAGCCCCCAGGGCACGTACTGAAGCTTTCTTT
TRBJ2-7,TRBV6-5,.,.,CATRRTASTYEQYF,TGTGCCACTCGACGGACAGCCTCCACGTACGAGCAGTACTTC
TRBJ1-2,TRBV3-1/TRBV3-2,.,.,CASSQVSRVTNYGYTF,TGTGCCAGCAGCCAAGTCTCGAGGGTGACTAACTATGGCTACACCTTC
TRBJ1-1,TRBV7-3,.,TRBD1,CASSLRRTGYGTNTEAFF,TGTGCCAGCAGCTTAAGACGGACAGGGTACGGAACGAACACTGAAGCTTTCTTT
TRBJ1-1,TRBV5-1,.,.,CASSLYAGSNTEAFF,TGCGCCAGCAGCTTGTATGCAGGGTCGAACACTGAAGCTTTCTTT
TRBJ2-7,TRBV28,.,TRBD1,CASSGAGTEYEQYF,TGTGCCAGCAGTGGGGCCGGGACAGAATACGAGCAGTACTTC
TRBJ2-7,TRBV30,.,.,CAWTPRRGRSYEQYF,TGTGCCTGGACTCCCCGGCGGGGCCGATCCTACGAGCAGTACTTC
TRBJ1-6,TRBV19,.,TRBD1,CASRADRLLSPLHF,TGTGCCAGTAGGGCGGACAGGCTGCTTTCACCCCTCCACTTT
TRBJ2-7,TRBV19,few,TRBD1,CATTVTGGKGEQYF,TGTGCCACTACTGTAACAGGGGGAAAGGGCGAGCAGTACTTC
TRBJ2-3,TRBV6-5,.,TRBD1,CASSPGQGFTDTQYF,TGTGCCAGCAGTCCGGGACAGGGGTTTACAGATACGCAGTATTTT
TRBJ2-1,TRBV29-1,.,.,CSVDIGQDEQFF,TGCAGCGTTGATATAGGCCAGGATGAGCAGTTCTTC
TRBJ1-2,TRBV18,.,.,CASSPDSSNYGYTF,TGTGCCAGCTCACCGGACAGCTCCAACTATGGCTACACCTTC
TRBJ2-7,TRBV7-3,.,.,CASSLYGSRYEQYF,TGTGCCAGCAGCTTATACGGTAGCCGGTACGAGCAGTACTTC
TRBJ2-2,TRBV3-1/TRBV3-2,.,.,CASSPRRAGELFF,TGTGCCAGCAGCCCGAGACGGGCCGGGGAGCTGTTTTTT
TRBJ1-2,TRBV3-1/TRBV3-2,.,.,CASSLLGRDNYGYTF,TGTGCCAGCAGCCTTCTTGGGAGGGATAACTATGGCTACACCTTC
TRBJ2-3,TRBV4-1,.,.,CASSQEVLGGLFYTDTQYF,TGCGCCAGCAGCCAAGAAGTCTTGGGGGGGCTTTTTTACACAGATACGCAGTATTTT
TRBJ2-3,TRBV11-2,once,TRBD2,CASGSTGTRDFGDTQYF,TGTGCCAGCGGTTCCACCGGGACTAGGGATTTTGGAGATACGCAGTATTTT
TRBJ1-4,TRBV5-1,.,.,CASSLVWSGGGEKLFF,TGCGCCAGCAGCTTGGTCTGGTCGGGGGGCGGTGAAAAACTGTTTTTT
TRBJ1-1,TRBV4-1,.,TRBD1,CASSAQQGRAEAFF,TGCGCCAGCAGCGCACAACAGGGGCGGGCTGAAGCTTTCTTT
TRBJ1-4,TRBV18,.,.,CASSPAETSWEKLFF,TGTGCCAGCTCACCGGCGGAGACCTCCTGGGAAAAACTGTTTTTT
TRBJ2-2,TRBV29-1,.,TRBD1,CSAGQVSRTGELFF,TGCAGCGCTGGACAGGTCTCAAGGACCGGGGAGCTGTTTTTT
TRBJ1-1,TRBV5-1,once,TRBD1,CASSWGGTGVTAEAFF,TGCGCCAGCAGCTGGGGCGGGACAGGGGTGACGGCTGAAGCTTTCTTT
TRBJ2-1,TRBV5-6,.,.,CASSQTGEQFF,TGTGCCAGCAGCCAGACAGGAGAGCAGTTCTTC
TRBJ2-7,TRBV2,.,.,CASNGWGEEQYF,TGTGCCAGCAATGGCTGGGGAGAAGAGCAGTACTTC
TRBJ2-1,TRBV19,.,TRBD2,CASRKQPGTSGSTAVEQFF,TGTGCCAGTAGGAAGCAACCCGGGACTAGCGGGAGTACGGCGGTTGAGCAGTTCTTC
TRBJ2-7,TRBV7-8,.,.,CASSSRVYNPNEQYF,TGTGCCAGCAGCTCCAGGGTTTACAATCCTAACGAGCAGTACTTC
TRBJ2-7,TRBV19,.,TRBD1,CASSIYDPGQGVEQYF,TGTGCCAGTAGTATCTACGACCCTGGACAGGGTGTCGAGCAGTACTTC
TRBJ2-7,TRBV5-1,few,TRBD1,CASSLRQGSYEQYF,TGCGCCAGCAGCTTACGACAGGGTTCCTACGAGCAGTACTTC
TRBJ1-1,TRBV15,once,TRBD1,CATSRGRDIQGARTEAFF,TGTGCCACCAGCAGAGGCAGGGATATACAGGGGGCACGCACTGAAGCTTTCTTT
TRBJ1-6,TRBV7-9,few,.,CASSLGPNSPLHF,TGTGCCAGCAGCTTGGGCCCCAATTCACCCCTCCACTTT
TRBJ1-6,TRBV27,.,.,CASSLGAFNSPLHF,TGTGCCAGCAGTTTAGGGGCCTTTAATTCACCCCTCCACTTT
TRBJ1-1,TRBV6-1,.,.,CASSGKPGMANTEAFF,TGTGCCAGCAGTGGGAAACCCGGGATGGCGAACACTGAAGCTTTCTTT
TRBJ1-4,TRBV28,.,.,CASRYTRGTRLNEKLFF,TGTGCCAGCAGATATACACGAGGGACAAGACTTAATGAAAAACTGTTTTTT
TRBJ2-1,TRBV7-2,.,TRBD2,CASWNSGTYSYNEQFF,TGTGCCAGCTGGAATAGCGGGACGTACTCCTACAATGAGCAGTTCTTC
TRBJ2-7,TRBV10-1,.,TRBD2,CASSGGGDLNYEQYF,TGCGCCAGCAGTGGCGGGGGGGACCTAAACTACGAGCAGTACTTC
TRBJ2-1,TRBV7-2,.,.,CASSSPGEQFF,TGTGCCAGCAGCTCCCCGGGAGAGCAGTTCTTC
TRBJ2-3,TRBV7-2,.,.,CASSLETAGASTDTQYF,TGTGCCAGCAGCTTAGAAACGGCGGGGGCTAGCACAGATACGCAGTATTTT
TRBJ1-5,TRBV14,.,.,CASKRQRHQPQHF,TGTGCCAGCAAGCGGCAGAGGCATCAGCCCCAGCATTTT
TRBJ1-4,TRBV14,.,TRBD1,CASSLVGTGHEKLFF,TGTGCCAGCAGCCTTGTCGGGACAGGGCATGAAAAACTGTTTTTT
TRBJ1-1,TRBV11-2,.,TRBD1,CASSFTGGGLGLDTEAFF,TGTGCCAGCAGTTTCACAGGGGGCGGTCTGGGTTTGGACACTGAAGCTTTCTTT
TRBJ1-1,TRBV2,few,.,CASSEAQTATYTEAFF,TGTGCCAGCAGTGAAGCTCAAACAGCCACCTACACTGAAGCTTTCTTT
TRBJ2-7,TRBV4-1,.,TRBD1,CASSQETGGYYEQYF,TGCGCCAGCAGCCAAGAGACAGGGGGCTACTACGAGCAGTACTTC
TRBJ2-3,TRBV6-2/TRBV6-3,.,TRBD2,CASSYSKAGASTDTQYF,TGTGCCAGCAGTTACTCGAAAGCGGGGGCTAGCACAGATACGCAGTATTTT
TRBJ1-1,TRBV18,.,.,CASSPPSGGGTEAFF,TGTGCCAGCTCACCACCGTCGGGAGGAGGAACTGAAGCTTTCTTT
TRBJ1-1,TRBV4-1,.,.,CASSPGSMMNTEAFF,TGCGCCAGCAGCCCCGGTTCAATGATGAACACTGAAGCTTTCTTT
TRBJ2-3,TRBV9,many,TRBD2,CASSQDGAGGTADTQYF,TGTGCCAGCAGCCAAGACGGAGCGGGAGGGACGGCAGATACGCAGTATTTT
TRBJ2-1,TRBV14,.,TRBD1,CASSRPTGAAGDEQFF,TGTGCCAGCAGCCGACCCACAGGGGCCGCCGGCGATGAGCAGTTCTTC
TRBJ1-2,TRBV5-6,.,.,CASSLVRDTDNYGYTF,TGTGCCAGCAGCTTGGTCCGGGACACCGATAACTATGGCTACACCTTC
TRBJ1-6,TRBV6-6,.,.,CASTVFYNSPLHF,TGTGCCAGCACGGTGTTTTATAATTCACCCCTCCACTTT
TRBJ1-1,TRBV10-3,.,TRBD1,CAIREGQGGAEAFF,TGTGCCATCAGGGAGGGACAGGGTGGAGCTGAAGCTTTCTTT
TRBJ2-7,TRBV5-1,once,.,CASSLGLTTYEQYF,TGCGCCAGCAGCTTGGGACTGACCACCTACGAGCAGTACTTC